The 26 T cell receptor beta chains below were found in one sample sequenced in a study of blood T cell repertoires in COVID-19. TCRdb's copy holds only in-frame clones and misses some; the assay was immunoSEQ multiplex PCR. The sample contains about 49,000 clones, 87% of which appear only once. Sequenced: peripheral blood. These receptors were taken from an elderly woman with COVID-19, enrolled during active disease.

The chain carries TRBV20-1 and TRBJ1-6, with 7 nucleotides matching TRBD1. Germline trimming cut 5 bases from V and 9 bases from J; bases unmatched to any gene: 1. The CDR3 covers 11 residues. Per the germline V gene, CDR1 is DFQATT and CDR2 is SNEGSKA (reference sequence). The chain's CDR3 is CSAGTASPLHF. CDR3 bases: TGCAGTGCTGGGACAGCTTCACCCCTCCACTTT.

The chain employs TRBV19 and TRBJ2-7, with TRBD2 matching 10 bases. Germline V gives CDR1 LNHDA, CDR2 SQIVND (reference sequence). Trimming at V came to 1 base and at J to 5 bases, leaving 5 bases not matched to a gene. The CDR3 has 15 residues. The CDR3 loop reads CASSIGASGSHEQYF. The CDR3 nucleotides are TGTGCCAGTAGTATAGGGGCTAGCGGGAGTCACGAGCAGTACTTC.

This chain connects TRBV5-8 to TRBJ2-6, with D hard to call. The ends were cut back, 0 bases at V and 1 base at J, with 8 bases in the middle. This CDR3 contains 16 residues. The germline gives CDR1 SGHTS, CDR2 YDEGEE. This CDR3 reads CASSLGVGSGANVLTF. The CDR3 DNA follows: TGTGCCAGCAGCTTGGGCGTTGGTTCTGGGGCCAACGTCCTGACTTTC.

The sample holds one count of this clone. The J gene is TRBJ1-2, the V gene TRBV5-1; D is unresolved. Germline CDR1 SGHRS, CDR2 YFSETQ. The CDR3 spans 13 residues. Trimming stripped 2 bases from V and 3 bases from J, with 8 bases between. CDR3 nucleotide sequence: TGCGCCAGCAGCTTTGACGGAGACTATGGCTACACCTTC. Its translation is CASSFDGDYGYTF.

The genes are TRBV4-2 and TRBJ1-5, with a tentative D call TRBD1 (6 bases). Germline loops: CDR1 LGHNA, CDR2 YNFKEQ. V lost 0 bases and J 4 bases, leaving 13 bases between the germline ends. The CDR3 runs to 16 residues. Here the CDR3 reads CASSQDRRRGNQPQHF. CDR3 DNA: TGTGCCAGCAGCCAAGATCGCCGTAGGGGGAATCAGCCCCAGCATTTT.

The rearrangement joins TRBV30 to TRBJ1-2; D unclear. The CDR3 spans 14 residues. The V end was cut by 2 bases, the J end by 2 bases, with 12 bases between. Germline lookup yields CDR1 GTSNPN and CDR2 SVGIG (reference sequence). The CDR3 here is CAWSRQNRNYGYTF. CDR3 bases: TGTGCCTGGAGTAGACAAAACCGAAACTATGGCTACACCTTC. The full variable domain, its missing parts supplied by reference TRBV30 and TRBJ1-2, is SQTIHQWPATLVQPVGSPLSLECTVEGTSNPNLYWYRQAAGRGLQLLFYSVGIGQISSEVPQNLSASRPQDRQFILSSKKLLLSDSGFYLCAWSRQNRNYGYTFGSGTRLTVV.

The chain recombines TRBV5-1 with TRBJ2-7; tentative D call: TRBD2 (6 bases). There are 15 residues in the CDR3. In germline, CDR1 is SGHRS, CDR2 YFSETQ. The ends were cut back, 5 bases at V and 3 bases at J, with 18 bases in the middle. CDR3 loop: CASSHGGRQGYEQYF. The CDR3 DNA is TGCGCCAGCAGTCACGGGGGTCGGCAGGGCTACGAGCAGTACTTC.

The chain has TRBV4-2 and TRBJ1-5, with 7 nucleotides matching TRBD1. V trimming: 0 bases; J trimming: 9 bases; junction bases outside the gene matches: 20. Germline V gene data show CDR1 as LGHNA and CDR2 as YNFKEQ. This CDR3 is 19 amino acids long. The chain's CDR3 is CASSQDRDRDILIVLPQHF. CDR3 in DNA: TGTGCCAGCAGCCAAGATAGGGACAGAGATATATTGATCGTGTTGCCCCAGCATTTT.

J is TRBJ1-6 and V is TRBV5-1, with D perhaps matching TRBD1 (6 bases). The CDR3 runs 16 residues. Between the trimmed V and J ends, which lost 5 bases and 10 bases, there was a span of 22 bases. Germline V lookup: CDR1 SGHRS, CDR2 YFSETQ. The CDR3 region is CASRMGAGGNGSPLHF. The CDR3 bases are TGCGCCAGCAGAATGGGGGCGGGAGGGAACGGATCACCCCTCCACTTT. Complete variable domain (other parts from reference TRBV5-1 and TRBJ1-6): KAGVTQTPRYLIKTRGQQVTLSCSPISGHRSVSWYQQTPGQGLQFLFEYFSETQRNKGNFPGRFSGRQFSNSRSEMNVSTLELGDSALYLCASRMGAGGNGSPLHFGNGTRLTVT.

The V gene is TRBV10-1, the J gene TRBJ1-3; D is uncertain. Trimming left V 4 bases short and J 7 bases short, with 8 bases between. Germline V lookup: CDR1 WNHNN, CDR2 SYGVQD (reference sequence). The CDR3 contains 12 residues. The CDR3 nucleotides read TGCGCCAGCAGTGGTGGGAGCAACACCATATATTTT. This translates into CASSGGSNTIYF.

The chain has TRBV15 and TRBJ2-5; maybe TRBD2 (7 bases). Germline CDR1 is LNHNV and CDR2 is YYDKDF (reference sequence). V dropped 7 bases and J dropped 2 bases, with 20 bases sitting between them. The CDR3 sequence is 16 residues long. This CDR3 reads CATTEGGRRRQETQYF. CDR3 sequence (DNA): TGTGCCACCACCGAGGGGGGGAGAAGACGTCAAGAGACCCAGTACTTC.

This clone was counted a single time. The chain uses TRBV18 and TRBJ2-1; TRBD2 agrees at 8 bases. This CDR3 has 13 residues. V shed 6 bases and J 7 bases; nucleotides not matched to a gene: 5. CDR1 is KGHSH and CDR2 is LQKENI in the germline V gene. The CDR3 sequence: CASSQSGGNEQFF. The CDR3 DNA sequence: TGTGCCAGCTCCCAAAGCGGGGGTAATGAGCAGTTCTTC.

The chain links TRBV21-1 to TRBJ1-1. TRBV21-1 is a pseudogene locus. The CDR3 runs to 14 residues. In nucleotides, the CDR3 is TGTGCCAGCAGCAACGGGGGGGGTCACACTGAAGCTTTCTTT. Protein sequence: CASSNGGGHTEAFF.

This chain links TRBV4-1 with TRBJ2-2, with D hard to call. Germline V gene lookup returns CDR1 MGHRA and CDR2 YSYEKL. The CDR3 spans 13 residues. The V end was cut by 0 bases, the J end by 6 bases, with 5 bases between. CDR3 protein: CASSQDPAGELFF. In DNA form, the CDR3 reads TGCGCCAGCAGCCAAGACCCAGCCGGGGAGCTGTTTTTT.

The J gene is TRBJ2-5, the V gene TRBV18; TRBD1 agrees at 7 bases. Trimming removed 3 bases from V and 4 bases from J; junction bases left unmatched: 26. Germline-derived CDR1 and CDR2 are KGHSH and LQKENI. The CDR3 length is 21 residues. The chain's CDR3 is CASSPPPQNRGLLVSRETQYF. As DNA, the CDR3 is TGTGCCAGCTCACCTCCACCACAAAACAGGGGATTGCTTGTGTCGAGAGAGACCCAGTACTTC.

This chain links TRBV25-1 with TRBJ2-1, with a possible D match to TRBD2 (6 bases). Germline CDR1 reads MGHDK; CDR2 reads SYGVNS. V lost 2 bases and J 9 bases, leaving 14 bases between the germline ends. The CDR3 runs to 14 residues. The CDR3 nucleotides read TGTGCCAGCAGTGAAAACCCTAGGCGGGGTGAGCAGTTCTTC. Amino acid sequence: CASSENPRRGEQFF. Combining the CDR3 with reference TRBV25-1 and TRBJ2-1 gives the whole variable domain EADIYQTPRYLVIGTGKKITLECSQTMGHDKMYWYQQDPGMELHLIHYSYGVNSTEKGDLSSESTVSRIRTEHFPLTLESARPSHTSQYLCASSENPRRGEQFFGPGTRLTVL.

This rearrangement joins TRBV28 to TRBJ2-7; TRBD1 matches 9 bases. Germline loops: CDR1 MDHEN, CDR2 SYDVKM. Germline trimming cut 5 bases from V and 2 bases from J; bases unmatched to any gene: 7. CDR3 size: 15 residues. DNA for the CDR3: TGTGCCAGCAGTCGGGGACAGGGTCCAACCTACGAGCAGTACTTC. This sequence encodes CASSRGQGPTYEQYF.

The CDR3 loop is CASSELGRVKTQYF. The DNA for the CDR3 is TGTGCCAGCAGTGAACTGGGCAGAGTAAAGACCCAGTACTTC. The chain combines TRBV2 with TRBJ2-5; D not certain. The CDR3 sequence is 14 residues long. CDR1 and CDR2 (germline): SNHLY, FYNNEI. V was pared by 2 bases and J by 6 bases, with 13 bases between.

This chain uses TRBV5-1 with TRBJ1-6; no clear D. Per the germline V gene, CDR1 is SGHRS and CDR2 is YFSETQ. V lost 6 bases and J lost 6, with 10 bases in between. CDR3 size: 13 residues. CDR3 sequence (DNA): TGCGCCAGCACCTATGATGGTAATTCACCCCTCCACTTT. As protein: CASTYDGNSPLHF. Full variable domain (missing parts from reference TRBV5-1 and TRBJ1-6): KAGVTQTPRYLIKTRGQQVTLSCSPISGHRSVSWYQQTPGQGLQFLFEYFSETQRNKGNFPGRFSGRQFSNSRSEMNVSTLELGDSALYLCASTYDGNSPLHFGNGTRLTVT.

The V call is TRBV28, the J call TRBJ1-2; D ambiguous. Germline CDR1 MDHEN, CDR2 SYDVKM. Trimming took 10 bases from V and 0 from J, leaving 15 bases between them. The CDR3 runs to 14 residues. The CDR3 sequence is CAILSTAANYGYTF. CDR3 bases: TGTGCCATACTTTCTACAGCAGCTAACTATGGCTACACCTTC.

This rearrangement joins TRBV11-2 to TRBJ2-1; TRBD1 is a possible D gene (5 bases). V was shortened by 0 bases and J by 2 bases, with 11 bases between the two germline ends. The germline V gene encodes CDR1 SGHAT and CDR2 FQNNGV. CDR3 length: 16 residues. For the CDR3, the DNA is TGTGCCAGCAGCTTAGAGGGCAGGGTTCCCTACAATGAGCAGTTCTTC. This encodes CASSLEGRVPYNEQFF.

The chain recombines TRBV6-1 with TRBJ1-2; D unclear. Trimming cost V 6 bases and J 8 bases, with 19 bases left between them. Per the germline V gene, CDR1 is MNHNS and CDR2 is SASEGT. The CDR3 loop spans 14 amino acids. CDR3 loop: CASSPLGGLEGYTF. The CDR3 DNA follows: TGTGCCAGCAGCCCGCTCGGAGGGCTGGAGGGCTACACCTTC.

The V and J genes are TRBV6-1 and TRBJ1-5, with D tentatively TRBD1 (6 bases). The V gene lost 2 bases and the J gene lost 3 bases, with 11 bases spanning the gap. The CDR3 contains 15 residues. Germline V gene data show CDR1 as MNHNS and CDR2 as SASEGT. The CDR3 coding sequence is TGTGCCAGCAGTGAAACTTGGGGGCCCAATCAGCCCCAGCATTTT. Translation gives CASSETWGPNQPQHF.

The chain links TRBV5-1 to TRBJ2-5, with D perhaps TRBD2 (5 bases). V was trimmed by 0 bases and J by 2 bases, leaving 17 bases between them. This CDR3 spans 17 amino acids. Germline loops: CDR1 SGHRS, CDR2 YFSETQ. The CDR3 nucleotides are TGCGCCAGCAGCTTGGAGGCGAGGGTCTCGGGGCAAGAGACCCAGTACTTC. Translated: CASSLEARVSGQETQYF.

This chain links TRBV2 with TRBJ1-5; D is undetermined. Per the germline V gene, CDR1 is SNHLY and CDR2 is FYNNEI. Trimming left V 7 bases short and J 5 bases short, with 15 bases between. The CDR3 extends over 14 amino acids. CDR3 sequence: CASKAWASDQPQHF. The CDR3, as DNA: TGTGCCAGCAAGGCCTGGGCTTCGGATCAGCCCCAGCATTTT. Full variable domain (remainder filled in from reference TRBV2 and TRBJ1-5): EPEVTQTPSHQVTQMGQEVILRCVPISNHLYFYWYRQILGQKVEFLVSFYNNEISEKSEIFDDQFSVERPDGSNFTLKIRSTKLEDSAMYFCASKAWASDQPQHFGDGTRLSIL.

The CDR3 region is CASSPVRTGRNQPQHF. In nucleotides, the CDR3 is TGTGCCAGCTCACCCGTACGGACAGGCCGCAATCAGCCCCAGCATTTT. The chain joins TRBV18 to TRBJ1-5, with 7 positions matching TRBD1. The CDR3 consists of 16 residues. Unmatched junction bases numbered 7, after V lost 3 bases and J lost 2 bases. CDR1 and CDR2 (germline): KGHSH, LQKENI.